This T cell receptor beta chain emerged from a study of blood T cell repertoires in COVID-19. Clinical history reported by participants formed the basis on which cohorts were assigned. Donors of Cohort 3 who recovered were those that had two negative PCRs, clearance, or symptom resolution. Germline V gene lookup returns CDR1 GTSNPN and CDR2 SVGIG (reference sequence). The length of the CDR3 is 13 residues. V gave up 0 bases and J gave up 6 bases, with 12 bases separating them. Repertoires were generated with immunoSEQ multiplex PCR, while TCRdb's copy carries only in-frame clones and drops some. This repertoire shows under 350,000 clones, 90% found once; its top ten account for 2% to 3%.

The sample was PBMCs or T cells enriched from blood (not recorded which). This sequence was found in a man in his sixties who had recovered from COVID-19. The chain combines TRBV30 with TRBJ2-7; tentative D call: TRBD2 (7 bases). CDR3 region: CAWSVGGQSEQYF. Written as DNA, the CDR3 is TGTGCCTGGAGTGTGGGGGGGCAGAGCGAGCAGTACTTC.